The source of this T cell receptor (beta chain) is a study of T cell repertoires in cytomegalovirus infection. This CDR3 contains 12 residues. Trimming left V 1 base short and J 7 bases short, with 8 bases between. CDR1 and CDR2 from the germline V gene are LGHDT and YNNKEL (reference sequence). As to this clonotype: Its antigen remains unidentified.

Each CDR3 protein gets one entry after TCRdb re-called the reads with MiXCR. The table lists roughly 500,000 distinct CDR3 sequences, roughly 42% of them singletons. The chain is built from TRBV3-1 and TRBJ2-7; D is unresolved. The receptor was derived from a human donor in good health (CMV status not recorded). Some clones in this sample may be carry-over from other donors' samples. The sample consisted of cultured PBMCs, taken from culture after CMV antigen stimulation. CDR3 in DNA: TGTGCCAGCAGCCAAGGCACTTGGGAGCAGTACTTC. Its protein is CASSQGTWEQYF.